The source of this T cell receptor beta chain is a study of read filtering for tumor transcriptome and immune sequencing. Molecular barcoded adaptors covering alpha/delta and beta/gamma chains were used on approximately 400 ng RNA. TCRdb passed the reads through MiXCR, listing each CDR3 protein once. The table includes under 150,000 distinct CDR3 sequences, about 13% detected once. This CDR3 spans 13 amino acids. The germline CDR1 and CDR2 sequences are SGHRS and YFSETQ. V shed 2 bases and J shed 2 bases, with 6 bases lying between them. The chain has TRBV5-1 and TRBJ2-3; D ambiguous. Sequenced material: a population of CD138-negative cells sorted from bone marrow. The clonotype comes from a donor aged 40 or over with multiple myeloma. In DNA form, the CDR3 reads TGCGCCAGCAGCTTCGGAAACACAGATACGCAGTATTTT. This codes for CASSFGNTDTQYF.